A single sample gave rise to the 15 T cell receptor beta chains below, sequenced in a study of CD8+CD57+ T cells in acquired aplastic anemia. Patients chosen for sequencing had shown CD8+CD57+ cell expansion by flow cytometry. Profiling of TCR beta VDJ combinations and CDR3 sequences used genomic DNA as template. TCRdb reanalysed the reads using MiXCR and keeps one entry per CDR3 protein. The data show some 170,000 distinct CDR3 sequences, less than 65% seen once. The sequenced material came from sorted CD4+, CD8+, or CD8+CD57+ T cells (not recorded which) from PBMCs. The receptors here all came from a human donor with aplastic anemia.

There are many counts of this clonotype. The chain couples TRBV19 to TRBJ2-3, with D tentatively TRBD2 (6 bases). CDR1 is LNHDA and CDR2 is SQIVND in the germline V gene (reference sequence). Trimming removed 7 bases from V and 2 bases from J, with 10 bases in between. The CDR3 loop spans 13 amino acids. Here the CDR3 DNA reads TGTGCCAGTACCCCGGGGGACACAGATACGCAGTATTTT. Protein: CASTPGDTDTQYF.

This clonotype was seen repeatedly, ten times or more. The gene calls are TRBV5-8 and TRBJ1-1; the D is unclear. V was clipped by 4 bases and J by 4 bases, with 14 bases between them. Looked up from germline, CDR1 is SGHTS and CDR2 is YDEGEE. CDR3 length: 14 amino acids. In nucleotides, the CDR3 is TGTGCCAGCAGCGGTGGAGTTGGGTTCACTGAAGCTTTCTTT. As protein: CASSGGVGFTEAFF.

This clonotype was recorded a few times. J is TRBJ2-6 and V is TRBV15; no clear D. Per germline, CDR1 LNHNV and CDR2 YYDKDF (reference sequence). V lost 0 bases and J lost 0, with 3 bases in between. This CDR3 is 15 amino acids long. CDR3 DNA sequence: TGTGCCACCAGCAGAGATCCCTCTGGGGCCAACGTCCTGACTTTC. This codes for CATSRDPSGANVLTF. Based on the CDR3 plus reference TRBV15 and TRBJ2-6, the full variable domain is DAMVIQNPRYQVTQFGKPVTLSCSQTLNHNVMYWYQQKSSQAPKLLFHYYDKDFNNEADTPDNFQSRRPNTSFCFLDIRSPGLGDTAMYLCATSRDPSGANVLTFGAGSRLTVL.

This clonotype was observed a few times. The chain is built from TRBV20-1 and TRBJ1-6; D call uncertain. V lost 6 bases and J lost 13, with 19 bases in between. Germline V gene data show CDR1 as DFQATT and CDR2 as SNEGSKA (reference sequence). The CDR3 has 13 amino acids. The CDR3 DNA sequence: TGCAGTGCGGTAAGGACGTTGTCGGAGCCCCTCCACTTT. Its translation: CSAVRTLSEPLHF.

The rearrangement joins TRBV29-1 to TRBJ2-7, with D hard to call. Germline loops: CDR1 SQVTM, CDR2 ANQGSEA. Trimming removed 5 bases at V and 0 bases at J, with 11 bases between. The CDR3 is made up of 13 amino acids. The DNA for the CDR3 is TGCAGCGTTCTGAGTGGGAACTCCTACGAGCAGTACTTC. Its translation is CSVLSGNSYEQYF.

This clonotype was seen repeatedly, ten times or more. The rearrangement links TRBV7-9 to TRBJ2-7, with a weak D call TRBD2 (5 bases). Germline loops: CDR1 SEHNR, CDR2 FQNEAQ (reference sequence). CDR3 length equals 12 residues. V was clipped by 8 bases and J by 4 bases, with 12 bases between them. CDR3 in DNA: TGTGCCAGCGGGGATTCGGGGTACGAGCAGTACTTC. It specifies CASGDSGYEQYF.

In its sample, this clonotype was seen many times. This chain uses TRBV7-9 with TRBJ2-3; 9 bases are shared with TRBD1. The junction had 6 bases not matched to a gene; V was cut back by 5 bases and J by 6 bases. This CDR3 contains 14 residues. The germline V gene has CDR1 SEHNR and CDR2 FQNEAQ (reference sequence). CDR3 loop: CASSPGTGIDTQYF. CDR3 in DNA: TGTGCCAGCAGCCCCGGGACAGGGATCGATACGCAGTATTTT.

The chain carries TRBV4-1 and TRBJ1-3; a weak D match, TRBD1 (5 bases). Germline V gene lookup returns CDR1 MGHRA and CDR2 YSYEKL. The CDR3 length is 14 residues. The V end was cut by 5 bases, the J end by 6 bases, with 14 bases between. The CDR3 protein is CASSVGAGLNTIYF. CDR3 DNA: TGCGCCAGCAGCGTTGGGGCAGGCCTAAACACCATATATTTT.

Many counts were recorded for this clonotype. The rearrangement uses TRBV19 and TRBJ2-3; TRBD1 is a possible D gene (6 bases). Germline V lookup: CDR1 LNHDA, CDR2 SQIVND (reference sequence). This CDR3 contains 19 residues. V dropped 0 bases and J dropped 2 bases, with 21 bases sitting between them. CDR3 amino acids: CASSIDRWTAPMDTDTQYF. Written as DNA, the CDR3 is TGTGCCAGTAGTATAGATAGGTGGACAGCCCCTATGGACACAGATACGCAGTATTTT.

This clonotype came up many times. The chain links TRBV27 to TRBJ2-7; D not certain. Germline CDR1 MNHEY, CDR2 SMNVEV (reference sequence). V dropped 1 base and J dropped 5 bases, with 3 bases sitting between them. The CDR3 loop spans 11 amino acids. Here the CDR3 reads CASSLWDEQYF. CDR3 coding DNA: TGTGCCAGCAGTTTATGGGACGAGCAGTACTTC.

This clonotype was seen at least ten times. This chain joins TRBV29-1 and TRBJ2-3, with 12 bases that match TRBD1. Germline assignment: CDR1 SQVTM and CDR2 ANQGSEA. Trimming at V came to 2 bases and at J to 5 bases, leaving 8 bases not matched to a gene. The CDR3 totals 16 residues. Written as DNA, the CDR3 is TGCAGCGTTGAACTCGGGGACAGGGGGCTGGGAGATACGCAGTATTTT. Translation: CSVELGDRGLGDTQYF.

V is TRBV14 and J is TRBJ2-7; D gene unclear. The CDR3 has 12 residues. Germline V gene lookup returns CDR1 SGHDN and CDR2 FVKESK. V lost 2 bases to trimming and J lost 13 bases, with 15 bases between them. The CDR3 protein is CASSQYTVEVYF. The CDR3 DNA follows: TGTGCCAGCAGCCAATACACTGTCGAAGTTTACTTC.

The gene calls are TRBV2 and TRBJ2-7, with 16 nucleotides matching TRBD2. The CDR3 is 16 amino acids. Germline V gene sequence: CDR1 SNHLY, CDR2 FYNNEI. The J segment lost 3 bases and the V segment lost 8 bases, leaving 7 bases of the junction unmatched. CDR3: CASGGTSGGAGYEQYF. In DNA, the CDR3 is TGTGCCAGCGGGGGGACTAGCGGGGGGGCCGGCTACGAGCAGTACTTC.

The V gene is TRBV29-1, the J gene TRBJ1-3; D uncertain. The CDR3 has 14 amino acids. Trimming removed 3 bases from V and 8 bases from J, with 17 bases in between. From germline, CDR1 is SQVTM and CDR2 ANQGSEA. CDR3 bases: TGCAGCGTTGAGTCGGGAGACGGAAATTACACCATATATTTT. It yields the protein CSVESGDGNYTIYF.

This chain connects TRBV10-3 to TRBJ2-7; the D gene is possibly TRBD1 (6 bases). Germline CDR1 and CDR2: ENHRY and SYGVKD. Trimming removed 0 bases at V and 1 base at J, with 19 bases between. This CDR3 is built from 18 residues. CDR3 sequence reads: CAISESDWQGPASYEQYF. CDR3 sequence (DNA): TGTGCCATCAGTGAGTCGGATTGGCAGGGGCCCGCTTCCTACGAGCAGTACTTC.